Below are 16 T cell receptor beta chains sequenced from a single sample in a study of T cell changes during pregnancy in multiple sclerosis. The table came from immunoSEQ multiplex PCR; TCRdb's copy has only in-frame clones and leaves some out. The sample shows tens of thousands of clones, roughly 92% of them seen only once. This material consisted of peripheral blood, taken after pregnancy. The receptors derive from a female donor with multiple sclerosis, enrolled in a pregnancy study.

The V call is TRBV6-1, the J call TRBJ1-1; TRBD1 aligns across 7 bases. V was clipped by 4 bases and J by 11 bases; unmatched bases: 7. This CDR3 contains 12 residues. CDR1 and CDR2 from the germline V gene are MNHNS and SASEGT. The CDR3 sequence is CASSGDRARAFF. The CDR3 DNA follows: TGTGCCAGCAGTGGTGACAGGGCTCGCGCTTTCTTT.

For the CDR3, the DNA is TGTGCCAGCAGCCCCCGGACAGGGCGAAATTCACCCCTCCACTTT. Residues: CASSPRTGRNSPLHF. The genes are TRBV7-8 and TRBJ1-6; TRBD1 aligns across 8 bases. With V trimmed by 5 bases and J by 7 bases, 7 bases remained unmatched. Germline CDR1 SGHVS, CDR2 FQNEAQ. This CDR3 contains 15 residues.

V usage is TRBV29-1 and J usage is TRBJ2-7, with 7 bases aligning to TRBD2. V gave up 6 bases and J gave up 1 base; unmatched junction bases: 9. From germline, CDR1 is SQVTM and CDR2 ANQGSEA. This CDR3 is 14 amino acids long. Written as DNA, the CDR3 is TGCAGCGTGGGAGCAGCGGGACCATCCTACGAGCAGTACTTC. As protein: CSVGAAGPSYEQYF.

The chain recombines TRBV7-9 with TRBJ2-7; 9 bases are shared with TRBD1. The CDR3 is 14 amino acids. Germline V gene sequence: CDR1 SEHNR, CDR2 FQNEAQ (reference sequence). V lost 1 base and J lost 5; bases outside the gene matches: 3. Written as DNA, the CDR3 is TGTGCCAGCAGCTTAGGGGGGACAGGGAACGAGCAGTACTTC. This sequence encodes CASSLGGTGNEQYF. Based on the CDR3 plus reference TRBV7-9 and TRBJ2-7, the full variable domain is DTGVSQNPRHKITKRGQNVTFRCDPISEHNRLYWYRQTLGQGPEFLTYFQNEAQLEKSRLLSDRFSAERPKGSFSTLEIQRTEQGDSAMYLCASSLGGTGNEQYFGPGTRLTVT.

V and J are TRBV10-3 and TRBJ1-2; 9 bases line up with TRBD1. Germline V CDR1 and CDR2: ENHRY, SYGVKD. V lost 0 bases to trimming and J lost 2 bases; unmatched junction nucleotides: 1. This CDR3 has 15 residues. CDR3 protein: CAISESGTGNYGYTF. DNA for the CDR3: TGTGCCATCAGTGAGTCTGGGACAGGGAACTATGGCTACACCTTC.

The chain employs TRBV7-2 and TRBJ2-3; TRBD2 matches at 8 bases. CDR1 and CDR2 from the germline V gene are SGHTA and FQGNSA. CDR3 length equals 14 residues. Trimming removed 5 bases from V and 4 bases from J; junction bases left unmatched: 5. CDR3 sequence reads: CASSVSGVPDTQYF. CDR3 bases: TGTGCCAGCAGCGTTAGCGGGGTTCCAGATACGCAGTATTTT.

The chain employs TRBV27 and TRBJ2-3, with 9 bases fitting TRBD2. CDR3 length: 16 residues. J gave up 5 bases and V 10 bases, and 16 bases lay outside the gene matches. From germline, CDR1 is MNHEY and CDR2 SMNVEV (reference sequence). In nucleotides, the CDR3 is TGTGCCAACCAACAAGAGGAGCGGGAGGTAGGAGATACGCAGTATTTT. It encodes CANQQEEREVGDTQYF.

The chain recombines TRBV7-6 with TRBJ2-1, with TRBD2 matching 7 bases. After removal of 0 bases from V and 8 bases from J, the junction contained 7 bases not matched to a gene. The CDR3 has 15 residues. The germline V gene has CDR1 SGHVS and CDR2 FNYEAQ. The CDR3 DNA reads TGTGCCAGCAGCTTAGCGGGAGGGTCTTTGGATGAGCAGTTCTTC. It encodes CASSLAGGSLDEQFF.

The rearrangement joins TRBV4-2 to TRBJ1-1, with D unresolved. The germline CDR1 and CDR2 sequences are LGHNA and YNFKEQ. Trimming took 1 base from V and 1 from J, leaving 7 bases between them. This CDR3 spans 14 amino acids. The CDR3 protein is CASSQGLENTEAFF. In DNA, the CDR3 is TGTGCCAGCAGCCAAGGACTGGAGAACACTGAAGCTTTCTTT.

The gene calls are TRBV29-1 and TRBJ2-3, with 12 bases that match TRBD2. This CDR3 spans 15 amino acids. The J segment lost 5 bases and the V segment lost 6 bases, leaving 9 bases of the junction unmatched. Germline loops: CDR1 SQVTM, CDR2 ANQGSEA. The CDR3 protein is CSVGRTSGALDTQYF. CDR3 in DNA: TGCAGCGTCGGTCGGACTAGCGGGGCCCTAGATACGCAGTATTTT.

V is TRBV14 and J is TRBJ1-2; 9 nucleotides match TRBD1. The germline V gene encodes CDR1 SGHDN and CDR2 FVKESK. The CDR3 runs 16 residues. V was pared by 4 bases and J by 0 bases, with 6 bases of the junction left unmatched. For the CDR3, the DNA is TGTGCCAGCAGCCTACAACAGGGGGCGGCTAACTATGGCTACACCTTC. Translated, it gives CASSLQQGAANYGYTF.

V usage is TRBV7-9 and J usage is TRBJ2-1; 11 positions agree with TRBD2. This CDR3 comprises 16 residues. From germline, CDR1 is SEHNR and CDR2 FQNEAQ (reference sequence). Unmatched junction bases numbered 7, after V lost 5 bases and J lost 4 bases. CDR3 nucleotides: TGTGCCAGCAGCCCGTTAGCGGGAGGGGCGTACAATGAGCAGTTCTTC. Its protein is CASSPLAGGAYNEQFF.

This chain uses TRBV28 with TRBJ2-1; 7 bases align to TRBD1. The CDR3 contains 12 residues. V shed 6 bases and J 7 bases; nucleotides not matched to a gene: 3. Germline lookup yields CDR1 MDHEN and CDR2 SYDVKM. The CDR3, as DNA: TGTGCCAGCAGGGGACAGAAAAATGAGCAGTTCTTC. Translation: CASRGQKNEQFF.

V gene TRBV6-1 combines with J gene TRBJ2-7; 8 nucleotides agree with TRBD1. V was clipped by 3 bases and J by 4 bases; unmatched bases: 8. CDR3 length: 15 amino acids. Germline-derived CDR1 and CDR2 are MNHNS and SASEGT. The CDR3 region is CASSDGQGLLYEQYF. CDR3 bases: TGTGCCAGCAGTGACGGACAGGGCTTATTATACGAGCAGTACTTC.

The J gene is TRBJ2-5, the V gene TRBV29-1; 9 bases fit TRBD2. After removal of 5 bases from V and 0 bases from J, the junction contained 4 bases not matched to a gene. CDR1 is SQVTM and CDR2 is ANQGSEA in the germline V gene. The CDR3 is 14 residues long. The CDR3 protein is CSVPSGGHQETQYF. For the CDR3, the DNA is TGCAGCGTTCCGAGCGGGGGGCACCAAGAGACCCAGTACTTC.

This rearrangement joins TRBV6-1 to TRBJ1-5; D unresolved. Germline CDR1 is MNHNS and CDR2 is SASEGT. The CDR3 totals 13 residues. V shed 2 bases and J shed 4 bases, with 6 bases lying between them. CDR3: CASSERENQPQHF. The CDR3 nucleotides are TGTGCCAGCAGTGAACGCGAAAATCAGCCCCAGCATTTT.